This T cell receptor beta chain emerged from a study of human T cells and chemical hapten exposure. The time point denotes: patch test 1, 2 weeks after DPC sensitization. Stated treatment: therapeutic diphenylcyclopropenone sensitization with weekly scalp DPC. RNA extraction used unfractionated whole blood as the source of total RNA. TCRdb analysed the RACE reads with MiXCR anew, one entry per CDR3 protein. There are approximately 34,000 distinct CDR3 sequences in the sample; approximately 6.3% occur only once, and roughly 9% lies in the top ten. This clonotype was recorded at least ten times. Source: whole blood, taken in connection with sensitization to the hapten diphenylcyclopropenone (DPC). The TCR comes from a woman aged 30 to 39 with alopecia areata. Some clones in this sample may be carry-over from other donors' samples.

CDR3 amino acids: CASSFGTPYIMYEQYF. CDR3 coding DNA: TGTGCCAGCAGTTTTGGGACACCCTATATTATGTACGAGCAGTACTTC. This chain connects TRBV28 to TRBJ2-7, with TRBD1 as a possible D gene (6 bases). V lost 3 bases and J 4 bases, leaving 19 bases between the germline ends. This CDR3 spans 16 amino acids. Germline CDR1 MDHEN, CDR2 SYDVKM.